The present TCR beta chain was sequenced within a study of CD8+CD57+ T cells in acquired aplastic anemia. Whole-study context: Average DNA yield from sorted CD4+ and CD8+ cells was around 3 ug. CD4+ reads averaged around 10 million in healthy donors.

Genomic DNA, serving as template, underwent TCR beta VDJ and CDR3 profiling. From the reads, TCRdb called clonotypes with MiXCR, one entry per CDR3 protein. The sample comprises roughly 180,000 distinct CDR3 sequences, about half of which are singletons, and around 3% rests with the top ten. The ends were cut back, 8 bases at V and 7 bases at J, with 11 bases in the middle. This CDR3 has 12 amino acids. CDR1 KGHDR and CDR2 SFDVKD come from the germline V gene. Study-wide results and caveats: Significance was not reached for CD8+ Simpson's diversity between patients and controls.

About this clonotype itself: As yet, its antigen is unknown.

The clonotype was recovered from a human donor in good health. What was sequenced was sorted CD4+, CD8+, or CD8+CD57+ T cells (not recorded which) from PBMCs. V gene TRBV24-1 combines with J gene TRBJ2-1; D gene uncertain. The CDR3 is CATKGSTNEQFF. CDR3 bases: TGTGCCACCAAGGGCAGTACTAATGAGCAGTTCTTC.